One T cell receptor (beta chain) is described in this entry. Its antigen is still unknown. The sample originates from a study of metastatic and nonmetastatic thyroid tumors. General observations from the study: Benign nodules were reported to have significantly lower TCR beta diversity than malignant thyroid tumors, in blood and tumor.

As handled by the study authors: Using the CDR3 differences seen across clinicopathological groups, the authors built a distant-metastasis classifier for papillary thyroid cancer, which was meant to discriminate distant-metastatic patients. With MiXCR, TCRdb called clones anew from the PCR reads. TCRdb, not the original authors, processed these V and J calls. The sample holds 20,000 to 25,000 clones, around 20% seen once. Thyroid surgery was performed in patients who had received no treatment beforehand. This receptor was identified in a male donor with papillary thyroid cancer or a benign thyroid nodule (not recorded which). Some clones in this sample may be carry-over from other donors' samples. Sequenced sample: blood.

For the CDR3, the DNA is TGTGCCAGCAGCCCGGGACAGACTAGCACAGATACGCAGTATTTT. It translates to CASSPGQTSTDTQYF. This chain links TRBV11-1 with TRBJ2-3; 7 bases align to TRBD1. The germline gives CDR1 SGHAT, CDR2 FQDESV (reference sequence). The V and J ends lost 5 bases and 0 bases, in that order; junction bases with no gene match: 5. CDR3 length: 15 amino acids. Supplemented by reference TRBV11-1 and TRBJ2-3, the full variable domain reads EAEVAQSPRYKITEKSQAVAFWCDPISGHATLYWYRQILGQGPELLVQFQDESVVDDSQLPKDRFSAERLKGVDSTLKIQPAELGDSAMYLCASSPGQTSTDTQYFGPGTRLTVL.